Each of the 18 T cell receptor beta chains below was sequenced from the same sample in a study of blood T cell repertoires in COVID-19. TCRdb keeps only in-frame clones here, not all; method: immunoSEQ multiplex PCR. The sample records about 190,000 clones, roughly nine tenths being singletons. The sample consisted of peripheral blood. The receptor source for this set is a man aged 25-40 years with acute or convalescent COVID-19.

This clone was seen a few times. The chain recombines TRBV11-2 with TRBJ1-5; unclear D gene. CDR3 length: 15 residues. The V end lost 5 bases, the J end lost 1 base, and 12 bases lay between the germline ends. Germline CDR1 reads SGHAT; CDR2 reads FQNNGV. CDR3 DNA: TGTGCCAGCAGCCTTAACATATGGAGCAATCAGCCCCAGCATTTT. Its protein product is CASSLNIWSNQPQHF.

This chain joins TRBV2 and TRBJ2-5, with TRBD1 matching 7 bases. The ends lost 6 bases at V and 1 base at J; junction bases unmatched: 5. Germline loops: CDR1 SNHLY, CDR2 FYNNEI. The CDR3 runs to 14 residues. CDR3 amino acids: CASSGTVVQETQYF. Here the CDR3 DNA reads TGTGCCAGCAGCGGGACAGTCGTCCAAGAGACCCAGTACTTC. The full variable domain, completed using reference TRBV2 and TRBJ2-5, is EPEVTQTPSHQVTQMGQEVILRCVPISNHLYFYWYRQILGQKVEFLVSFYNNEISEKSEIFDDQFSVERPDGSNFTLKIRSTKLEDSAMYFCASSGTVVQETQYFGPGTRLLVL.

This clone was observed once. The chain recombines TRBV6-5 with TRBJ2-1, with 7 positions matching TRBD2. CDR3 length: 16 residues. The ends lost 2 bases at V and 3 bases at J; junction bases unmatched: 7. Germline V gives CDR1 MNHEY, CDR2 SVGAGI. The CDR3 is CASSYAIWGGYNEQFF. Here the CDR3 DNA reads TGTGCCAGCAGTTACGCAATATGGGGGGGCTACAATGAGCAGTTCTTC.

This chain connects TRBV5-8 to TRBJ1-3; perhaps TRBD1 as D (5 bases). This CDR3 spans 15 amino acids. Germline CDR1 and CDR2: SGHTS and YDEGEE. Trimming cost V 2 bases and J 0 bases, with 9 bases left between them. This CDR3 is CASSFLGVSGNTIYF. CDR3 coding DNA: TGTGCCAGCAGCTTCCTAGGGGTCTCTGGAAACACCATATATTTT. The whole variable domain, remainder taken from reference TRBV5-8 and TRBJ1-3, is EAGVTQSPTHLIKTRGQQATLRCSPISGHTSVYWYQQALGLGLQFLLWYDEGEERNRGNFPPRFSGRQFPNYSSELNVNALELEDSALYLCASSFLGVSGNTIYFGEGSWLTVV.

In its sample, this clone was seen once. The germline gene is not matched at one end of the junction; a read error may be the cause. The rearrangement joins TRBV6-1 to TRBJ2-7, with a tentative D call TRBD2 (6 bases). Germline CDR1 and CDR2: MNHNS and SASEGT. The CDR3 covers 12 residues. The CDR3 region is CASSERGYGQYF. The CDR3 bases are TGTGCCAGCAGTGAACGGGGGTACGGGCAGTACTTC.

This chain joins TRBV30 and TRBJ1-5; no definite D call. The CDR3 extends over 14 amino acids. Per germline, CDR1 GTSNPN and CDR2 SVGIG (reference sequence). The V and J ends lost 3 bases and 4 bases respectively, with 13 bases between them. The CDR3 sequence is CAWREGTKNQPQHF. CDR3 in DNA: TGTGCCTGGAGAGAGGGCACTAAAAATCAGCCCCAGCATTTT.

V usage is TRBV7-9 and J usage is TRBJ2-3; D gene ambiguous. The V and J ends lost 5 bases and 2 bases respectively, with 5 bases between them. CDR1 SEHNR and CDR2 FQNEAQ come from the germline V gene (reference sequence). The CDR3 totals 12 residues. Here the CDR3 reads CASSRSTDTQYF. The CDR3 DNA sequence: TGTGCCAGCAGCCGGTCCACAGATACGCAGTATTTT. Drawing the rest from reference TRBV7-9 and TRBJ2-3, the complete variable domain is DTGVSQNPRHKITKRGQNVTFRCDPISEHNRLYWYRQTLGQGPEFLTYFQNEAQLEKSRLLSDRFSAERPKGSFSTLEIQRTEQGDSAMYLCASSRSTDTQYFGPGTRLTVL.

This chain joins TRBV12-3 or TRBV12-4 and TRBJ2-3; no definite D call. Trimming cost V 6 bases and J 0 bases, with 4 bases left between them. The CDR3 sequence is 12 residues long. The CDR3 reads CASSPSTDTQYF. The CDR3 region has the DNA TGTGCCAGCAGCCCAAGCACAGATACGCAGTATTTT.

This chain uses TRBV3-1 (or the pseudogene TRBV3-2) with TRBJ2-1; perhaps TRBD2 as D (6 bases). CDR1 is LGHDT, CDR2 YNNKEL, per germline (reference sequence). The CDR3 runs to 13 residues. The ends were cut back, 7 bases at V and 7 bases at J, with 14 bases in the middle. The CDR3: CASTPTSLNEQFF. The DNA of the CDR3 is TGTGCCAGCACCCCGACTAGTCTAAATGAGCAGTTCTTC.

The chain recombines TRBV5-1 with TRBJ1-3; D unclear. Trimming removed 4 bases at V and 2 bases at J, with 10 bases between. The length of the CDR3 is 14 residues. CDR1 and CDR2 (germline): SGHRS, YFSETQ. CDR3 DNA: TGCGCCAGCAGCCAGTCCGGGGCTGGAAACACCATATATTTT. Amino acid sequence: CASSQSGAGNTIYF.

This sequence joins TRBV28 and TRBJ1-6, with D unclear. The CDR3 consists of 15 residues. The V gene lost 2 bases and the J gene lost 7 bases, with 12 bases spanning the gap. Germline CDR1 MDHEN, CDR2 SYDVKM. The CDR3 bases are TGTGCCAGCAGTTTAGACACCCGAGGGAATTCACCCCTCCACTTT. Its protein is CASSLDTRGNSPLHF.

The chain uses TRBV4-1 and TRBJ2-3, with D tentatively TRBD1 (6 bases). Trimming left V 4 bases short and J 8 bases short, with 28 bases between. The CDR3 loop spans 18 amino acids. Germline V CDR1 and CDR2: MGHRA, YSYEKL. CDR3 residues: CASSPPMVVRTARGTQYF. The CDR3 DNA reads as TGCGCCAGCAGCCCCCCCATGGTCGTCCGGACAGCCAGGGGTACGCAGTATTTT.

In nucleotides, the CDR3 is TGTGCCAGCAGGACTACAGGGCGGTTTATGATGACTGAAGCTTTCTTT. Encoded protein: CASRTTGRFMMTEAFF. The rearrangement links TRBV28 to TRBJ1-1; D may be TRBD1 (6 bases). This CDR3 contains 16 residues. Trimming removed 6 bases from V and 5 bases from J, with 22 bases in between. Germline CDR1 reads MDHEN; CDR2 reads SYDVKM.

This clone appeared a few times. This chain connects TRBV5-4 to TRBJ2-7; TRBD2 aligns across 7 bases. Germline trimming cut 0 bases from V and 2 bases from J; bases unmatched to any gene: 5. The CDR3 is 15 amino acids. The germline V gene has CDR1 SGHNT and CDR2 YYREEE (reference sequence). CDR3 protein: CASSLVASGTYEQYF. In DNA, the CDR3 is TGTGCCAGCAGCTTGGTGGCTAGCGGAACCTACGAGCAGTACTTC. Complete variable domain (other parts from reference TRBV5-4 and TRBJ2-7): ETGVTQSPTHLIKTRGQQVTLRCSSQSGHNTVSWYQQALGQGPQFIFQYYREEENGRGNFPPRFSGLQFPNYSSELNVNALELDDSALYLCASSLVASGTYEQYFGPGTRLTVT.

In its sample, this clone was seen a few times. The V gene is TRBV28, the J gene TRBJ1-6; no definite D call. The germline gives CDR1 MDHEN, CDR2 SYDVKM. The CDR3 loop spans 15 amino acids. Trimming pared 5 bases from V and 9 bases from J, leaving 17 bases between. The CDR3 region has the DNA TGTGCCAGCAGTAGCTCCCTATTGCCGGGTTCACCCCTCCACTTT. This sequence encodes CASSSSLLPGSPLHF.

The chain joins TRBV5-1 to TRBJ2-5; tentative D call: TRBD2 (6 bases). Trimming removed 4 bases from V and 1 base from J, with 17 bases in between. CDR3 length equals 16 residues. Per the germline V gene, CDR1 is SGHRS and CDR2 is YFSETQ. For the CDR3, the DNA is TGCGCCAGCAGCCCTCCCTCCGGGGGACCCCAAGAGACCCAGTACTTC. Translating gives CASSPPSGGPQETQYF.

The table lists this clone with a few counts. The chain carries TRBV28 and TRBJ2-7; 10 bases are shared with TRBD2. Unmatched junction bases numbered 8, after V lost 3 bases and J lost 6 bases. The CDR3 is made up of 15 amino acids. From germline, CDR1 is MDHEN and CDR2 SYDVKM. The CDR3 DNA sequence: TGTGCCAGCAGTTTGGCCCCTAGCGGGAGCGTCGAGCAGTACTTC. It encodes CASSLAPSGSVEQYF.

The chain joins TRBV7-3 to TRBJ2-3, with 7 bases lining up with TRBD2. The ends lost 5 bases at V and 0 bases at J; junction bases unmatched: 14. CDR1 is SGHTA, CDR2 FQGTGA, per germline. CDR3 size: 18 residues. CDR3 residues: CASSPSGGGVTSTDTQYF. CDR3 nucleotides: TGTGCCAGCAGCCCCTCGGGAGGAGGGGTGACTAGCACAGATACGCAGTATTTT. The complete variable domain, with remaining parts taken from reference TRBV7-3 and TRBJ2-3, reads GAGVSQTPSNKVTEKGKYVELRCDPISGHTALYWYRQSLGQGPEFLIYFQGTGAADDSGLPNDRFFAVRPEGSVSTLKIQRTERGDSAVYLCASSPSGGGVTSTDTQYFGPGTRLTVL.